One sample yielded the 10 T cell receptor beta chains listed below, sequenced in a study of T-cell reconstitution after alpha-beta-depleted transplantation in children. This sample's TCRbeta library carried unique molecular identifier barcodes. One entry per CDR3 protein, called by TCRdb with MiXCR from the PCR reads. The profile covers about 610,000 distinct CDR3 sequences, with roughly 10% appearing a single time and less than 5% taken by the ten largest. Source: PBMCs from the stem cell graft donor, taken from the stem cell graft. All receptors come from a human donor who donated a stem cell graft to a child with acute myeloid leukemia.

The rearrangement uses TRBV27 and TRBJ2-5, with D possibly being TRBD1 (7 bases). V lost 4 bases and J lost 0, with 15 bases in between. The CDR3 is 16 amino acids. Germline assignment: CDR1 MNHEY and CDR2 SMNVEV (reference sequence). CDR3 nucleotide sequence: TGTGCCAGCAGTTCCCGTCCAGGGGGGTACCAAGAGACCCAGTACTTC. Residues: CASSSRPGGYQETQYF.

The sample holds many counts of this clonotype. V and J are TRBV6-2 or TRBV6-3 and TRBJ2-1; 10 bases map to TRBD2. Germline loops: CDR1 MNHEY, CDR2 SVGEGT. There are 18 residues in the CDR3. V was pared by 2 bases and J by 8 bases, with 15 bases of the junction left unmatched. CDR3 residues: CASSYDRLAGAPWDEQFF. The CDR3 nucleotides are TGTGCCAGCAGTTACGATAGGCTAGCGGGAGCCCCCTGGGATGAGCAGTTCTTC.

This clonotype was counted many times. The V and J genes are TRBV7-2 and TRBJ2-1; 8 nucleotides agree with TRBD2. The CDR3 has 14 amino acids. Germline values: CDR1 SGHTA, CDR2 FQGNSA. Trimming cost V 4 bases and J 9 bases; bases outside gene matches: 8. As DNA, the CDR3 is TGTGCCAGCAGCTCGACGGGAGGGAATGGTGAGCAGTTCTTC. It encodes CASSSTGGNGEQFF.

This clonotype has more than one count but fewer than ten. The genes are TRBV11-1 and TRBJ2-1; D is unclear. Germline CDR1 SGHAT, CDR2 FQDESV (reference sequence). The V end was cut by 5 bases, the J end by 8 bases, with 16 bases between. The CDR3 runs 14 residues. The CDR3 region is CASSEVGYGDEQFF. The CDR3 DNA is TGTGCCAGCAGCGAAGTAGGGTATGGCGATGAGCAGTTCTTC.

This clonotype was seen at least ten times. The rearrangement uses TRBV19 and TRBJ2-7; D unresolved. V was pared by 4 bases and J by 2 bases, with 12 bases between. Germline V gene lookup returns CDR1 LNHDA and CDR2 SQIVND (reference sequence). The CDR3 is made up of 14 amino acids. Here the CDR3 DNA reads TGTGCCAGTAGTACCCTCGGGCTGGCCTACGAGCAGTACTTC. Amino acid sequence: CASSTLGLAYEQYF.

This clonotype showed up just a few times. The chain's CDR3 is CASSQPHGLLAMTNEQFF. CDR3 DNA sequence: TGTGCCAGCAGCCAGCCTCATGGGCTACTAGCGATGACAAATGAGCAGTTCTTC. The chain couples TRBV11-1 to TRBJ2-1; 7 bases are shared with TRBD2. This CDR3 is 18 amino acids long. The V segment lost 5 bases and the J segment 7 bases; nucleotides outside the gene matches: 20. The germline V gene has CDR1 SGHAT and CDR2 FQDESV (reference sequence).

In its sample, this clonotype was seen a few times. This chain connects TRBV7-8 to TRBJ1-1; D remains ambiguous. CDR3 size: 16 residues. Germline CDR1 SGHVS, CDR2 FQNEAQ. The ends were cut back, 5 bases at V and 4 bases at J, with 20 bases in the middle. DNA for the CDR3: TGTGCCAGCAGCAGATCGTGGGCAGCCCTCTCCACTGAAGCTTTCTTT. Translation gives CASSRSWAALSTEAFF.

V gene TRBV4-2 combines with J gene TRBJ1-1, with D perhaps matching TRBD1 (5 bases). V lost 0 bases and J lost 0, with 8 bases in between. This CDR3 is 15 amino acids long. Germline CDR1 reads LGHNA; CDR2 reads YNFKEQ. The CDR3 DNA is TGTGCCAGCAGCCAAGATCGGGGGGTGAACACTGAAGCTTTCTTT. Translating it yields CASSQDRGVNTEAFF.

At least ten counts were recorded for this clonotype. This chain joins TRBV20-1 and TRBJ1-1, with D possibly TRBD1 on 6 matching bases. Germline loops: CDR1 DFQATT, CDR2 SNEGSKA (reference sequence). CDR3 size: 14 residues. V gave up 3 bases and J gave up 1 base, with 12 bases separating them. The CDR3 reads CSARSSTGNTEAFF. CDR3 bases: TGCAGTGCTAGGAGCTCGACAGGGAACACTGAAGCTTTCTTT.

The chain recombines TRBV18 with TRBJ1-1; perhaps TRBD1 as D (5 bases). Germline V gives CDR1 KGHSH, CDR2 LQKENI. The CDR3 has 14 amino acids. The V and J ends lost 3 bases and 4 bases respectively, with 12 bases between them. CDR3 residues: CASSPSGGGTEAFF. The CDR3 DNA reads TGTGCCAGCTCACCTTCGGGGGGGGGCACTGAAGCTTTCTTT. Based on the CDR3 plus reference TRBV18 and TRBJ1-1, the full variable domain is NAGVMQNPRHLVRRRGQEARLRCSPMKGHSHVYWYRQLPEEGLKFMVYLQKENIIDESGMPKERFSAEFPKEGPSILRIQQVVRGDSAAYFCASSPSGGGTEAFFGQGTRLTVV.